This T cell receptor (beta chain) stems from a study of T cell responses to AZD1222 COVID-19 vaccine listed by TCRdb under 2021. About the investigation overall: AZD1222 recipients with second doses at about 4 weeks or about 12 weeks were pooled, because spike-specific TCR depth and breadth did not differ between schedules. A total of approximately 240 trial participants underwent TCR sequencing, of whom some 210 received two doses of AZD1222 and about 25 received two doses of the MenACWY control vaccine. Trial participants were enrolled into age subgroups of 18-55, 56-69 and 70-plus years, which contained roughly 150, 30 and 60 TCR-sequenced participants, respectively. The research as a whole found: After two AZD1222 doses, both the breadth and the depth of spike-specific TCRs were significantly higher than at day 0 and than in MenACWY recipients. Conclusions about previously exposed vaccinees were limited because only a handful of AZD1222 recipients were SARS-CoV-2 seropositive at baseline. Reportedly, almost half of the unique spike-specific TCRs recognized epitopes lying outside the regions that are mutated in the B.1.351 and B.1.1.7 variants. Most participants were white British and females outnumbered males, and the authors suggested that clonal diversity may have been underestimated. Because no day 14 peak-response samples were available, the repertoires could be characterized only after the peak T cell response. Vaccine-associated CD4 TCRs spanned the whole spike protein, with dominant responses in regions 160-218 and 743-854. In the small 56-69-year group, the increase in depth fell short of significance, most likely because of low power.

The sample's time point label is to be understood as: baseline before first vaccination. The vaccinee samples were drawn from two UK trials, COV001 and COV002, one of which was a single-blind randomized controlled phase 2/3 trial testing AZD1222 (ChAdOx1 nCoV-19) in healthy adults. For TCRbeta chain sequencing, PBMC samples from trial participants were taken at day 0 and at day 28 after the second dose. Reading the germline V gene gives CDR1 SQVTM and CDR2 ANQGSEA. Reading from cysteine to phenylalanine, the CDR3 counts 15 amino acids. Of all the DNA, just the CDR3 is kept, 45 bases in frame from base 1. V lost 6 bases and J lost 4 bases, and the count of bases not matched to a germline gene is 12. The CDR3 regions of human TCRbeta chains were analyzed by immunosequencing. As for how the authors treated the data: Repertoire TCRs were matched against a reference library of SARS-CoV-2-specific TCRs generated with the MIRA antigen-specificity platform. Breadth was defined as the fraction of unique TCRs that were SARS-CoV-2-associated. Depth was defined as the fraction of total T cells that were SARS-CoV-2-associated. Using the MIRA data, every spike-specific TCR was mapped to the spike region that the TCR reacted to and assigned to either a CD4 or a CD8 class. Log10-transformed breadth and depth values were compared by one-way ANOVA with Sidak's multiple comparisons tests. TCRdb took over this immuneACCESS table, retaining in-frame rearrangements with V and J assigned. Such tables are incomplete; in checked studies, under half of the missing clones stem from an unresolved V gene, and the remainder is unexplained. For V, J and clone size, that table is used; D and trimming come from the DNA. A total of approximately 180,000 clones appear in this sample, 75% to 90% of them only once. The ten largest clones take up under 8% of the sample.

As regards this clone: Its antigen target is currently unknown. No much larger clonotype is one base removed from it; base qualities were not supplied.

The receptor's source is an adult in good health. The starting material was peripheral blood, obtained on day 0 of AZD1222 vaccination. Rearrangement joined TRBV29-1 to TRBJ1-2, and TRBD1 matches 9 of the central bases. This receptor carries the CDR3 CSVDRSGTGTYGYTF. The sequenced DNA: TGCAGCGTAGATCGGTCCGGGACAGGGACCTATGGCTACACCTTC.